Listed here is a single TCR beta chain. The CDR3 runs 16 residues. Germline CDR1 reads SGHDT; CDR2 reads YYEEEE. Trimming cost V 3 bases and J 2 bases; bases outside gene matches: 7. Here immunoSEQ multiplex PCR was the method, and the copy in TCRdb shows in-frame clones only, minus some. This table has about 94,000 clones, around 84% appearing once. This entry is derived from a study of T cell responses to AZD1222 COVID-19 vaccine. The V gene is TRBV5-6, the J gene TRBJ2-3; 9 bases align to TRBD2. The receptor's source is an adult who received the AZD1222 COVID-19 vaccine. This specimen consisted of peripheral blood, obtained 28 days after the second AZD1222 dose. DNA for the CDR3: TGTGCCAGCAGCTACCCGGGACTAGCCTACACAGATACGCAGTATTTT. Encoded protein: CASSYPGLAYTDTQYF.